This T cell receptor (beta chain) was sequenced in a study of T cell repertoires in cytomegalovirus infection. About the study: CMV infection plus the matching HLA type was flagged by public TCR beta signatures.

The CDR3 is 15 amino acids. From germline, CDR1 is MNHEY and CDR2 SMNVEV (reference sequence). V shed 2 bases and J shed 2 bases, with 10 bases lying between them. MiXCR, applied by TCRdb to the reads, yields one record per CDR3 protein. In the table there are about 500,000 distinct CDR3 sequences, roughly a third of which are singletons. This clonotype came up many times. The antigen is unknown. Material: cultured PBMCs, obtained from culture after CMV antigen stimulation. This TCR was sampled from a human donor in good health (CMV status not recorded). Some clones in this sample may be carry-over from other donors' samples. The chain uses TRBV27 and TRBJ1-5; a possible D gene is TRBD1 (5 bases). The CDR3: CASSLGGNRNQPQHF. Here the CDR3 DNA reads TGTGCCAGCAGTTTAGGGGGGAATCGCAATCAGCCCCAGCATTTT.